This paragraph covers one TCR beta chain sequence. The CDR3 covers 15 residues. Germline assignment: CDR1 WSHSY and CDR2 SAAADI. V trimming: 6 bases; J trimming: 5 bases; junction bases outside the gene matches: 11. This sample stems from a study of T cell changes during pregnancy in multiple sclerosis. Profiled with immunoSEQ multiplex PCR; TCRdb holds only in-frame clones, not every one. Here the sample spans about 42,000 clones, around 80% being singletons. The rearrangement joins TRBV10-2 to TRBJ2-5; 8 bases line up with TRBD1. The sequence came from a female donor with multiple sclerosis, enrolled in a pregnancy study. This specimen was CD4+ T cells from peripheral blood mononuclear cells, taken before pregnancy. Here the CDR3 DNA reads TGCGCCAGCAGGTTGAACCGGGACAGGTGGGAGACCCAGTACTTC. It encodes CASRLNRDRWETQYF.